The clone carrying this T cell receptor (beta chain) has just a few counts. This sample is drawn from a study of blood T cell repertoires in COVID-19. CDR1 and CDR2 (germline): LNHDA, SQIVND (reference sequence). This CDR3 comprises 14 residues. With 6 bases removed from V and 3 bases from J, the gap between germline ends came to 11 bases. Original analysis: By means of reference gene primer amplification, nucleated cell counts were estimated. Method: immunoSEQ multiplex PCR; TCRdb's copy keeps in-frame clones and lacks some. Clone size and V and J calls were adopted from that table, with D and trimming inferred from the DNA. Of around 140,000 clones in the sample, about nine tenths were seen once.

The sample comprised PBMCs or T cells enriched from blood (not recorded which). This receptor was obtained from a woman in her thirties or forties who had been exposed to COVID-19. This chain links TRBV19 with TRBJ1-4; tentative D call: TRBD1 (6 bases). The CDR3 DNA is TGTGCCAGTAGCATACAGGGCCCTAATGAAAAACTGTTTTTT. Translated, it gives CASSIQGPNEKLFF.